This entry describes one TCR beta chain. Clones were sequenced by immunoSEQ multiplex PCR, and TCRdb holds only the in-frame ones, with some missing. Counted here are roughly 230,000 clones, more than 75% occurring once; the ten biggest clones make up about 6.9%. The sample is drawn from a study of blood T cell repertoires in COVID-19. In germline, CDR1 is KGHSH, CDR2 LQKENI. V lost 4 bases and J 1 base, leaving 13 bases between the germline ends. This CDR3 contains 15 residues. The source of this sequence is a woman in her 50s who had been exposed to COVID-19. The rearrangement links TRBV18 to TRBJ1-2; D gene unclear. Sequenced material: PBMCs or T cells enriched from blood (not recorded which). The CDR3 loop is CASSLTEFYNYGYTF. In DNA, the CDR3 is TGTGCCAGCTCACTTACAGAGTTTTATAACTATGGCTACACCTTC.